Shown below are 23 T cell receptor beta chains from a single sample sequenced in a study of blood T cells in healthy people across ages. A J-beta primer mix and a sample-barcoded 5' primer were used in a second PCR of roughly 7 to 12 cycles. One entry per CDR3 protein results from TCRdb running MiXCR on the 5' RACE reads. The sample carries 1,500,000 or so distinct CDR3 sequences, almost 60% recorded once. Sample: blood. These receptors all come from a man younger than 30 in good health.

CDR3 protein: CASGTAGTGVEKLFF. In DNA form, the CDR3 reads TGTGCCAGCGGGACCGCCGGGACAGGGGTTGAAAAACTGTTTTTT. The chain carries TRBV6-2 or TRBV6-3 and TRBJ1-4, with TRBD1 identical over 10 bases. The germline V gene has CDR1 MNHEY and CDR2 SVGEGT. The CDR3 spans 15 residues. V was pared by 8 bases and J by 7 bases, with 10 bases of the junction left unmatched.

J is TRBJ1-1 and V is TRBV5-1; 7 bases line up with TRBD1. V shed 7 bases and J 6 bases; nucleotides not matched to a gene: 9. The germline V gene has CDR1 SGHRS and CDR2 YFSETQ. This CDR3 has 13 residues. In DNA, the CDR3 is TGCGCCAGCCGACAGGGTGGAAGGGCTGAAGCTTTCTTT. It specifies CASRQGGRAEAFF.

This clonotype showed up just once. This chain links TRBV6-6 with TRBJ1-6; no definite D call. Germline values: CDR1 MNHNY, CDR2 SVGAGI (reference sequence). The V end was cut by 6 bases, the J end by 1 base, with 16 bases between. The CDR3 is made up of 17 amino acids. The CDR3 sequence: CASSSAGVGSYNSPLHF. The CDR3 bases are TGTGCCAGCAGCTCCGCCGGTGTAGGGTCCTATAATTCACCCCTCCACTTT.

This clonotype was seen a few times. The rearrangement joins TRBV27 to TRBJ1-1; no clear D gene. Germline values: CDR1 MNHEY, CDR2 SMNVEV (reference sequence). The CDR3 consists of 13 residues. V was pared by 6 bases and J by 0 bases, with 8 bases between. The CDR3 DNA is TGTGCCAGCAGCGCCCGCTTGAACACTGAAGCTTTCTTT. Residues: CASSARLNTEAFF.

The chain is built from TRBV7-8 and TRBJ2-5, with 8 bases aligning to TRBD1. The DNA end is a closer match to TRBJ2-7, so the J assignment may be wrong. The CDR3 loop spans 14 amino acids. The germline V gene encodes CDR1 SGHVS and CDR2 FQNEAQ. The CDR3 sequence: CASSYLDRGYEQYF. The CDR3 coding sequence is TGTGCCAGCAGCTACCTCGACAGGGGCTACGAGCAGTACTTC.

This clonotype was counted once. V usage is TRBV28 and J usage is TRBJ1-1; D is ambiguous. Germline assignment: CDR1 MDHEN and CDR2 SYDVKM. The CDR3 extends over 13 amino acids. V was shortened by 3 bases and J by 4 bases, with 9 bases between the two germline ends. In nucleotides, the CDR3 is TGTGCCAGCAGTTTTAGGGTTAGCACTGAAGCTTTCTTT. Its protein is CASSFRVSTEAFF.

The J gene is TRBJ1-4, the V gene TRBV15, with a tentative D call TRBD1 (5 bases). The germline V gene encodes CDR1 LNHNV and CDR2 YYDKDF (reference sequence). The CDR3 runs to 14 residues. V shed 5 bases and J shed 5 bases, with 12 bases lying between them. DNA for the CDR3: TGTGCCACCAGCCTGACAGAAAGAAATGAAAAACTGTTTTTT. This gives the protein CATSLTERNEKLFF.

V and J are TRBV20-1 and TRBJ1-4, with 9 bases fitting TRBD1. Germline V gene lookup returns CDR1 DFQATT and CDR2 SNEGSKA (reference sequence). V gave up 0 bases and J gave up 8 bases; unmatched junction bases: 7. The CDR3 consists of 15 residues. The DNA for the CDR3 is TGCAGTGCTAGAGAACCCGGGACAGGGAGGGAAAAACTGTTTTTT. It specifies CSAREPGTGREKLFF.

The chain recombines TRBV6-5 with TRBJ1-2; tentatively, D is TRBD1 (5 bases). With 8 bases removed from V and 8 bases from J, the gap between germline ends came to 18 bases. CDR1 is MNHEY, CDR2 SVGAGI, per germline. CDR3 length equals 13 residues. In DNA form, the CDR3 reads TGTGCCAGCTCGGCCCGGGGATGGGACGGCTACACCTTC. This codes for CASSARGWDGYTF.

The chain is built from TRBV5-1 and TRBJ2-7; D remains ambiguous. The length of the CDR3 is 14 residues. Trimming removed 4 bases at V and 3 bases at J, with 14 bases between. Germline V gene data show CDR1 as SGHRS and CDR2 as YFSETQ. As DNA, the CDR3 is TGCGCCAGCAGCAGCTCGACATCCAACTACGAGCAGTACTTC. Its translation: CASSSSTSNYEQYF.

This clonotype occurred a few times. The CDR3 nucleotides read TGCGCCAGCACCTCTCAGCCGGACAGCGCCTACGAGCAGTACTTC. Amino acid sequence: CASTSQPDSAYEQYF. This chain uses TRBV5-1 with TRBJ2-7; perhaps TRBD1 as D (6 bases). This CDR3 contains 15 residues. Germline V gives CDR1 SGHRS, CDR2 YFSETQ. With 6 bases removed from V and 2 bases from J, the gap between germline ends came to 18 bases.

CDR3 nucleotides: TGTGCCAGCAGCCATATCTCCACAGATACGCAGTATTTT. It yields the protein CASSHISTDTQYF. The chain joins TRBV27 to TRBJ2-3; D gene uncertain. This CDR3 is built from 13 residues. V was trimmed by 6 bases and J by 2 bases, leaving 9 bases between them. In germline, CDR1 is MNHEY, CDR2 SMNVEV (reference sequence).

CDR3 DNA sequence: TGTGCCAGCAGCCAAGGCACTAGCGAGGGCAATGAGCAGTTCTTC. This gives the protein CASSQGTSEGNEQFF. This chain uses TRBV4-2 with TRBJ2-1, with TRBD2 matching over 7 bases. V lost 1 base and J lost 6; bases outside the gene matches: 6. Germline V lookup: CDR1 LGHNA, CDR2 YNFKEQ. The CDR3 length is 15 residues.

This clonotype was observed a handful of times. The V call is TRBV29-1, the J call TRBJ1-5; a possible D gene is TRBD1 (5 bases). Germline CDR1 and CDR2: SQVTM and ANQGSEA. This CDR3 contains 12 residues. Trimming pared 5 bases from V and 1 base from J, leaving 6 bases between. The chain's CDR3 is CSVRDSNQPQHF. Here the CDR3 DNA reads TGCAGCGTTCGGGACAGCAATCAGCCCCAGCATTTT.

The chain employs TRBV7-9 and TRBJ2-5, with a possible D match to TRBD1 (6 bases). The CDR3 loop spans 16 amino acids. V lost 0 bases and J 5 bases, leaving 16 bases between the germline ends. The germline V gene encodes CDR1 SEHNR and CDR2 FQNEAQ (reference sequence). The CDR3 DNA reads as TGTGCCAGCAGCTTAGCACTGGGGACGGGACACGAGACCCAGTACTTC. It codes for CASSLALGTGHETQYF. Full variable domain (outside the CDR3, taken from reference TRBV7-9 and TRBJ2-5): DTGVSQNPRHKITKRGQNVTFRCDPISEHNRLYWYRQTLGQGPEFLTYFQNEAQLEKSRLLSDRFSAERPKGSFSTLEIQRTEQGDSAMYLCASSLALGTGHETQYFGPGTRLLVL.

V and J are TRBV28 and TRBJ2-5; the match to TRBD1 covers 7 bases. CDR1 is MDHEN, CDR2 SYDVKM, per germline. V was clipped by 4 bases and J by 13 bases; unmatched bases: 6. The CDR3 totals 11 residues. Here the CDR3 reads CASSSDRALYF. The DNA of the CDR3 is TGTGCCAGCAGTTCCGACAGGGCCCTGTACTTC.

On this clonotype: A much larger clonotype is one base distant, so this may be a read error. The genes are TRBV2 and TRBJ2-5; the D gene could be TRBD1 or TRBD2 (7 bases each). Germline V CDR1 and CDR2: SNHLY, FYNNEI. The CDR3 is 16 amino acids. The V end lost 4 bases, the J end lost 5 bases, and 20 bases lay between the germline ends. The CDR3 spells CASSAGLEGARETQYF. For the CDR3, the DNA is TGTGCCAGCAGTGCTGGACTAGAGGGGGCCCGGGAGACCCAGTACTTC. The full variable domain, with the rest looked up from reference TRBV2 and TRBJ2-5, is EPEVTQTPSHQVTQMGQEVILRCVPISNHLYFYWYRQILGQKVEFLVSFYNNEISEKSEIFDDQFSVERPDGSNFTLKIRSTKLEDSAMYFCASSAGLEGARETQYFGPGTRLLVL.

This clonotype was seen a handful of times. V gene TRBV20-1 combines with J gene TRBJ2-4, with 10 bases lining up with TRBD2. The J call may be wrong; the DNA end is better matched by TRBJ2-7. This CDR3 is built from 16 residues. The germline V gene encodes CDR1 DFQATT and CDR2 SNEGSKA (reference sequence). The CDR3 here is CSAAGTSAITFYEQYF. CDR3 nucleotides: TGCAGTGCGGCCGGGACTAGCGCGATTACCTTCTACGAGCAGTACTTC.

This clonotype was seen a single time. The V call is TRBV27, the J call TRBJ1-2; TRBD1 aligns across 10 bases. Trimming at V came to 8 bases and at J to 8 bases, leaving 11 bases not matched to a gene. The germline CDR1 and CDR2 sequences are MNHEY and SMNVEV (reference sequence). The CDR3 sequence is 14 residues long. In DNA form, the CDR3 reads TGTGCCAGCTCCCCTTTGACAGGGGGCTGGGGCTACACCTTC. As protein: CASSPLTGGWGYTF.

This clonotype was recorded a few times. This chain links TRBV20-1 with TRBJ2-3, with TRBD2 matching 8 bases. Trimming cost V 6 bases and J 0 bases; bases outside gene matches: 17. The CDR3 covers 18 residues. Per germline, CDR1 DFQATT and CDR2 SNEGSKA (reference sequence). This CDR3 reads CSAAILAGPWASTDTQYF. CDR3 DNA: TGCAGTGCGGCGATTCTAGCGGGCCCTTGGGCTAGCACAGATACGCAGTATTTT.

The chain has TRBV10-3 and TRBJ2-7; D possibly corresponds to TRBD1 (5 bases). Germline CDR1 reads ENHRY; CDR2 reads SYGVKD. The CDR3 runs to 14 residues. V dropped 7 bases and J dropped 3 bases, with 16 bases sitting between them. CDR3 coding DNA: TGTGCCATCACCGACGACAGAACTGACTACGAGCAGTACTTC. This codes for CAITDDRTDYEQYF.

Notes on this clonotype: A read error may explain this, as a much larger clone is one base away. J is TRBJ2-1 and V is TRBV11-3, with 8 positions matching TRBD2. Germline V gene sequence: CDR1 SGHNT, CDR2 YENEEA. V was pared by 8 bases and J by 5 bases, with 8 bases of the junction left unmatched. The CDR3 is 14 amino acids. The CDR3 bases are TGTGCCAGCCCCCCCGGGGGGGCCAACAATGAGCAGTTCTTC. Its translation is CASPPGGANNEQFF. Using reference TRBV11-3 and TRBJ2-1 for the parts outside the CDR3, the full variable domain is EAGVVQSPRYKIIEKKQPVAFWCNPISGHNTLYWYLQNLGQGPELLIRYENEEAVDDSQLPKDRFSAERLKGVDSTLKIQPAELGDSAVYLCASPPGGANNEQFFGPGTRLTVL.

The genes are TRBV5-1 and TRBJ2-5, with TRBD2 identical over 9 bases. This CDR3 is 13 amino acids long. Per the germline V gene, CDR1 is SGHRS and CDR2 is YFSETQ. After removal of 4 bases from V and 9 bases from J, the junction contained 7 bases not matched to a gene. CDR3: CASSLSGSKAQYF. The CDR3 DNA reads TGCGCCAGCAGCCTTAGCGGGAGCAAGGCCCAGTACTTC.